This section outlines one T cell receptor beta chain sequence together with its context. The antigen remains unidentified. This may be a read error: a much more frequent sequence differs by one nucleotide. The data were obtained in a study of blood T cells in healthy people across ages. Points from the study as a whole: Calculation of diversity from one million T cells yielded estimates considered to be underestimates. With age, beta diversity per million T cells declined roughly linearly, significantly by approximately 41.

For the second PCR, which ran for about 7 to 11 cycles, a sample-barcoded 5' primer and a J-beta primer mix were used. TCRdb reprocessed the 5' RACE reads via MiXCR and lists one record per CDR3 protein. The sample shows roughly 640,000 distinct CDR3 sequences, around 31% of them seen only once. This TCR came from a woman older than 75 in good health. The sample was blood.

The DNA of the CDR3 is TGTGCCAGCAGTTTTTCTGGGGCCTATGAGCAGTACTTC. The encoded protein is CASSFSGAYEQYF. The chain is built from TRBV27 and TRBJ2-5; possibly TRBD1 for D (5 bases). CDR1 MNHEY and CDR2 SMNVEV come from the germline V gene (reference sequence). V shed 3 bases and J shed 11 bases, with 16 bases lying between them. The CDR3 consists of 13 residues.